These 26 T cell receptor beta chains were sequenced from one sample in a study of monozygotic twins with cystic fibrosis. Sequencing used immunoSEQ multiplex PCR; TCRdb keeps in-frame clones, though not all of them. The sample includes about 36,000 clones, over 75% of them seen just once. The specimen sequenced was blood. Receptor source: a girl aged 2 to 10 with cystic fibrosis.

V is TRBV2 and J is TRBJ1-5; unclear D gene. V dropped 0 bases and J dropped 0 bases, with 9 bases sitting between them. This CDR3 has 16 residues. The V gene's germline CDR1 is SNHLY and CDR2 FYNNEI. The CDR3 nucleotides read TGTGCCAGCAGTGAAGCGCGAGGTTATAGCAATCAGCCCCAGCATTTT. Translated: CASSEARGYSNQPQHF.

The chain carries TRBV7-8 and TRBJ2-7; tentatively, D is TRBD2 (6 bases). This CDR3 comprises 15 residues. Germline V gene sequence: CDR1 SGHVS, CDR2 FQNEAQ. Trimming took off 0 bases at V and 0 bases at J, with 9 bases between the two ends. CDR3 protein: CASSLARGDSYEQYF. CDR3 nucleotide sequence: TGTGCCAGCAGCTTAGCGCGCGGGGACTCCTACGAGCAGTACTTC.

The CDR3 region is CASSIRDRNTEAFF. The DNA for the CDR3 is TGCGCCAGCAGTATCCGGGACAGAAACACTGAAGCTTTCTTT. The gene calls are TRBV10-2 and TRBJ1-1; 7 bases map to TRBD1. Germline CDR1 is WSHSY and CDR2 is SAAADI. V shed 5 bases, J shed 2 bases, and the junction held 5 bases outside the gene matches. The length of the CDR3 is 14 residues.

The J gene is TRBJ1-1, the V gene TRBV6-1; no definite D call. The V gene lost 9 bases and the J gene lost 0 bases, with 5 bases spanning the gap. This CDR3 is 11 amino acids long. The germline V gene has CDR1 MNHNS and CDR2 SASEGT. DNA for the CDR3: TGTGCCAGTTGGCTGAACACTGAAGCTTTCTTT. This sequence encodes CASWLNTEAFF.

The chain uses TRBV5-5 and TRBJ2-3; 7 nucleotides line up with TRBD1. This CDR3 region has 15 residues. Germline CDR1 reads SGHKS; CDR2 reads YYEKEE (reference sequence). V was clipped by 2 bases and J by 1 base; unmatched bases: 4. The CDR3 DNA reads TGTGCCAGCAGCTTAGGGCAGGGGGGCACAGATACGCAGTATTTT. The encoded protein is CASSLGQGGTDTQYF.

In nucleotides, the CDR3 is TGCGCCAGCAGCCAAGATCGGCTTGGGGCGGTGGACACTGAAGCTTTCTTT. Its translation: CASSQDRLGAVDTEAFF. The chain couples TRBV4-1 to TRBJ1-1, with D tentatively TRBD1 (5 bases). This CDR3 is 17 amino acids long. Germline V gives CDR1 MGHRA, CDR2 YSYEKL. The V end lost 0 bases, the J end lost 3 bases, and 17 bases lay between the germline ends.

Only one count was recorded for this clone. The rearrangement uses TRBV13 and TRBJ2-3; TRBD2 might be the D (6 bases). The CDR3 is made up of 14 amino acids. Germline V gives CDR1 PRHDT, CDR2 FYEKMQ (reference sequence). V was cut by 7 bases and J by 2 bases, with 13 bases left in between. The CDR3: CASTRDFDTDTQYF. In nucleotides, the CDR3 is TGTGCCAGCACCCGGGACTTCGACACAGATACGCAGTATTTT.

This chain connects TRBV7-9 to TRBJ2-3; D is unclear. V lost 0 bases and J lost 2, with 6 bases in between. Germline lookup yields CDR1 SEHNR and CDR2 FQNEAQ (reference sequence). The CDR3 extends over 14 amino acids. DNA of the CDR3: TGTGCCAGCAGCTTAGCTCTCCTCACAGATACGCAGTATTTT. It translates to CASSLALLTDTQYF. The variable domain in full, with the rest retrieved from reference TRBV7-9 and TRBJ2-3, is DTGVSQNPRHKITKRGQNVTFRCDPISEHNRLYWYRQTLGQGPEFLTYFQNEAQLEKSRLLSDRFSAERPKGSFSTLEIQRTEQGDSAMYLCASSLALLTDTQYFGPGTRLTVL.

The rearrangement joins TRBV4-1 to TRBJ1-5, with 7 bases lining up with TRBD1. CDR1 is MGHRA and CDR2 is YSYEKL in the germline V gene. V gave up 0 bases and J gave up 4 bases; unmatched junction bases: 6. CDR3 size: 16 residues. The CDR3 nucleotides are TGCGCCAGCAGCCAAGAAGTGACAGGGCGGAATCAGCCCCAGCATTTT. Protein product: CASSQEVTGRNQPQHF.

The chain uses TRBV7-2 and TRBJ2-7, with D maybe TRBD1 (6 bases). Germline values: CDR1 SGHTA, CDR2 FQGNSA. The CDR3 extends over 15 amino acids. V was cut by 3 bases and J by 0 bases, with 12 bases left in between. CDR3 amino acids: CASSLGASLSYEQYF. The CDR3 DNA sequence: TGTGCCAGCAGCTTGGGGGCTTCTCTCTCCTACGAGCAGTACTTC.

The CDR3 nucleotides are TGTGCCACCAGCACCCTGGGGACTAGTAGTTACGAGCAGTACTTC. This codes for CATSTLGTSSYEQYF. J is TRBJ2-7 and V is TRBV15, with 8 nucleotides matching TRBD2. Germline V gene lookup returns CDR1 LNHNV and CDR2 YYDKDF (reference sequence). CDR3 length equals 15 residues. The junction had 9 bases not matched to a gene; V was cut back by 4 bases and J by 4 bases.

The rearrangement joins TRBV19 to TRBJ1-1; D gene ambiguous. The CDR3 length is 15 residues. Trimming pared 3 bases from V and 1 base from J, leaving 12 bases between. Germline assignment: CDR1 LNHDA and CDR2 SQIVND (reference sequence). CDR3 bases: TGTGCCAGTAGTATTCTGGGTTTGACGAACACTGAAGCTTTCTTT. It translates to CASSILGLTNTEAFF.

This clone was observed a handful of times. The chain joins TRBV2 to TRBJ1-2, with D unclear. The CDR3 extends over 12 amino acids. Germline CDR1 reads SNHLY; CDR2 reads FYNNEI. The V and J ends lost 5 bases and 2 bases respectively, with 6 bases between them. CDR3 region: CASSKANYGYTF. CDR3 DNA sequence: TGTGCCAGCAGTAAGGCAAACTATGGCTACACCTTC.

This clone showed up just once. The rearrangement uses TRBV4-1 and TRBJ2-7, with D perhaps TRBD1 (6 bases). Germline V gives CDR1 MGHRA, CDR2 YSYEKL. The V gene lost 4 bases and the J gene lost 1 base, with 20 bases spanning the gap. The CDR3 contains 17 residues. The CDR3 region has the DNA TGCGCCAGCAGCCTAAGTCCCTCAGGGGTTGAGTCCTACGAGCAGTACTTC. Amino acid sequence: CASSLSPSGVESYEQYF.

The J gene is TRBJ2-2, the V gene TRBV27; a possible D gene is TRBD1 (5 bases). The CDR3 spans 16 residues. Trimming took 5 bases from V and 4 from J, leaving 17 bases between them. Germline V gene lookup returns CDR1 MNHEY and CDR2 SMNVEV (reference sequence). Here the CDR3 reads CASSAPSGRGTGELFF. CDR3 nucleotide sequence: TGTGCCAGCAGTGCCCCCTCAGGGCGAGGCACCGGGGAGCTGTTTTTT.

The chain combines TRBV19 with TRBJ1-6, with 10 bases identical to TRBD1. V was clipped by 4 bases and J by 9 bases; unmatched bases: 9. The germline V gene encodes CDR1 LNHDA and CDR2 SQIVND (reference sequence). The CDR3 sequence is 16 residues long. In nucleotides, the CDR3 is TGTGCCAGTAGTACGACAGGGGGCCTATGGAGTTCACCCCTCCACTTT. This codes for CASSTTGGLWSSPLHF.

In this sample, this clone turned up once. This chain links TRBV4-1 with TRBJ1-5; TRBD1 might be the D (5 bases). Between the trimmed V and J ends, which lost 1 base and 10 bases, there was a span of 11 bases. CDR1 is MGHRA and CDR2 is YSYEKL in the germline V gene. The CDR3 totals 13 residues. DNA for the CDR3: TGCGCCAGCAGCCAAGGGCTCGGGGGTCCCCAGCATTTT. Translation: CASSQGLGGPQHF.

This sequence joins TRBV5-6 and TRBJ1-3, with unresolved D. Germline V gene data show CDR1 as SGHDT and CDR2 as YYEEEE. V was shortened by 0 bases and J by 0 bases, with 10 bases between the two germline ends. CDR3 size: 16 residues. The CDR3 DNA reads as TGTGCCAGCAGCTTGGGGCGGATCTTCTCTGGAAACACCATATATTTT. Its translation: CASSLGRIFSGNTIYF.

V and J are TRBV2 and TRBJ2-1; TRBD2 matches at 11 bases. Germline V gene data show CDR1 as SNHLY and CDR2 as FYNNEI. The CDR3 is 16 amino acids. Trimming at V came to 6 bases and at J to 0 bases, leaving 4 bases not matched to a gene. The CDR3 coding sequence is TGTGCCAGCAGGGGGACTAGCGGAAGCTCCTACAATGAGCAGTTCTTC. Residues: CASRGTSGSSYNEQFF.

The chain recombines TRBV18 with TRBJ1-6; maybe TRBD1 (6 bases). Germline-derived CDR1 and CDR2 are KGHSH and LQKENI. V gave up 5 bases and J gave up 7 bases, with 21 bases separating them. The CDR3 has 17 amino acids. CDR3 sequence (DNA): TGTGCCAGCTCAGGACTAACGAGGGGGTTTTGGAATTCACCCCTCCACTTT. This sequence encodes CASSGLTRGFWNSPLHF.

The V and J genes are TRBV7-8 and TRBJ2-5; D may be TRBD2 (5 bases). The CDR3 contains 15 residues. Germline V gene lookup returns CDR1 SGHVS and CDR2 FQNEAQ. V lost 1 base and J lost 0, with 9 bases in between. CDR3 coding DNA: TGTGCCAGCAGCTTAGGACTACCGTACCAAGAGACCCAGTACTTC. Residues: CASSLGLPYQETQYF.

This chain links TRBV12-5 with TRBJ2-2, with D hard to call. CDR1 LGHNT and CDR2 FRNRAP come from the germline V gene. The CDR3 is 13 amino acids. V gave up 6 bases and J gave up 5 bases, with 10 bases separating them. The CDR3 region is CASGRPGTGELFF. The CDR3 DNA reads as TGTGCTAGTGGCCGCCCCGGTACCGGGGAGCTGTTTTTT.

The rearrangement joins TRBV2 to TRBJ2-7; the D gene is possibly TRBD2 (6 bases). Trimming pared 10 bases from V and 6 bases from J, leaving 19 bases between. This CDR3 is 13 amino acids long. Germline CDR1 and CDR2: SNHLY and FYNNEI. The CDR3 sequence is CAIDGRAGIEQYF. The CDR3 DNA follows: TGTGCCATAGATGGACGTGCGGGGATCGAGCAGTACTTC.

The genes are TRBV19 and TRBJ1-3; 9 positions match TRBD1. CDR1 is LNHDA, CDR2 SQIVND, per germline (reference sequence). The CDR3 covers 15 residues. Losses at the gene ends were 6 bases for V and 2 bases for J; bases not matched to a gene: 5. This CDR3 reads CASSPRQGAGNTIYF. CDR3 sequence (DNA): TGTGCCAGTAGCCCTCGACAGGGGGCTGGAAACACCATATATTTT.

The J gene is TRBJ1-2, the V gene TRBV25-1; 7 nucleotides match TRBD1. The CDR3 has 13 amino acids. Germline V gene data show CDR1 as MGHDK and CDR2 as SYGVNS. J gave up 7 bases and V 2 bases, and 4 bases lay outside the gene matches. The CDR3 is CASSELDRAGYTF. CDR3 nucleotides: TGTGCCAGCAGTGAACTTGACAGGGCTGGCTACACCTTC.

This sequence joins TRBV9 and TRBJ2-1; TRBD2 agrees at 9 bases. The CDR3 extends over 17 amino acids. The J segment lost 5 bases and the V segment lost 0 bases, leaving 9 bases of the junction unmatched. The germline V gene has CDR1 SGDLS and CDR2 YYNGEE. The CDR3 reads CASSVAPVSGGHNEQFF. The CDR3 bases are TGTGCCAGCAGCGTAGCCCCAGTGAGCGGGGGGCACAATGAGCAGTTCTTC.